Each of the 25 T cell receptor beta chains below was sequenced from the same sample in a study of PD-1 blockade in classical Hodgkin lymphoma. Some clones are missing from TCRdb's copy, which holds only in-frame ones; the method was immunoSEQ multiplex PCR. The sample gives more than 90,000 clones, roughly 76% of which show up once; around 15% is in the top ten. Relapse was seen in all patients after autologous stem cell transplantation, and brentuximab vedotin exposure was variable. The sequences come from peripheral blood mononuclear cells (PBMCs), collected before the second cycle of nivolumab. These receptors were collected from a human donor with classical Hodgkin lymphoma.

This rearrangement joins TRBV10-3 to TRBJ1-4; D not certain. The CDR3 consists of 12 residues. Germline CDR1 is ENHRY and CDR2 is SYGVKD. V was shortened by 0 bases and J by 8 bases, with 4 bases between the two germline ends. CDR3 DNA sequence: TGTGCCATCAGTGAGTCGGGGGAAAAACTGTTTTTT. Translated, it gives CAISESGEKLFF.

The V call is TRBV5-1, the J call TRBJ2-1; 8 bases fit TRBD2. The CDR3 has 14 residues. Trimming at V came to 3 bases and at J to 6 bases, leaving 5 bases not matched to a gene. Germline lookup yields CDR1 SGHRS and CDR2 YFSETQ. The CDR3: CASSSSGGPNEQFF. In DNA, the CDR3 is TGCGCCAGCAGCTCCAGCGGGGGCCCCAATGAGCAGTTCTTC.

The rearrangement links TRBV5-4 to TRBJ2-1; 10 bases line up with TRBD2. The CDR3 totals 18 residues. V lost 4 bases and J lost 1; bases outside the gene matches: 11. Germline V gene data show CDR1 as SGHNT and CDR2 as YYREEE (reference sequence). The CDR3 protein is CASSPEPSGSQSYNEQFF. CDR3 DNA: TGTGCCAGCAGCCCGGAACCTAGCGGGAGCCAGTCCTACAATGAGCAGTTCTTC.

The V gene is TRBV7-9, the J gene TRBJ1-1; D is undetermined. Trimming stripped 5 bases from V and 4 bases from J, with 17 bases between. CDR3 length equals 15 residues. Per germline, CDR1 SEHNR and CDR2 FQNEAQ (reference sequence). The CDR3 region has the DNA TGTGCCAGCAGCAAAACAGCTAATCGAGGCACTGAAGCTTTCTTT. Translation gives CASSKTANRGTEAFF.

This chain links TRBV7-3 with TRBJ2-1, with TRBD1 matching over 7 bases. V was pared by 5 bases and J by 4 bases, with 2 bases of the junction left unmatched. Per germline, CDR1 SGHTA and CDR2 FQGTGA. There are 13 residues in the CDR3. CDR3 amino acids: CASSGDSYNEQFF. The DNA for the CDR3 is TGTGCCAGCAGCGGGGACAGTTACAATGAGCAGTTCTTC.

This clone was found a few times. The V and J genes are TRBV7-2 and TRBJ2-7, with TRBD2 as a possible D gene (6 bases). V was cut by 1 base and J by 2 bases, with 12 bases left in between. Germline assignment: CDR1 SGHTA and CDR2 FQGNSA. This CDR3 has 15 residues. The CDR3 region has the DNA TGTGCCAGCAGCTTAGTTCCGGCGGGGACCTACGAGCAGTACTTC. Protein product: CASSLVPAGTYEQYF.

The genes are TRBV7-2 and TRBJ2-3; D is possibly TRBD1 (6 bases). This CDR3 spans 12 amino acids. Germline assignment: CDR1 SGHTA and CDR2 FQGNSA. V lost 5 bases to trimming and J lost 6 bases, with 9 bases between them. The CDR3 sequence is CASSRTGDTQYF. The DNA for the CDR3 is TGTGCCAGCAGCCGAACAGGGGATACGCAGTATTTT. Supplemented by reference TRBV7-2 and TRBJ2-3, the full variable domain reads GAGVSQSPSNKVTEKGKDVELRCDPISGHTALYWYRQSLGQGLEFLIYFQGNSAPDKSGLPSDRFSAERTGGSVSTLTIQRTQQEDSAVYLCASSRTGDTQYFGPGTRLTVL.

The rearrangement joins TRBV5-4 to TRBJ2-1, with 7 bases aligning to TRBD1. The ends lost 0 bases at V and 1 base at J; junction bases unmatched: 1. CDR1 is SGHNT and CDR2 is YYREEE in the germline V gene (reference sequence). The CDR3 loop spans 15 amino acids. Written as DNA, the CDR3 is TGTGCCAGCAGCTTGGACAGGGGTTCCTACAATGAGCAGTTCTTC. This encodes CASSLDRGSYNEQFF.

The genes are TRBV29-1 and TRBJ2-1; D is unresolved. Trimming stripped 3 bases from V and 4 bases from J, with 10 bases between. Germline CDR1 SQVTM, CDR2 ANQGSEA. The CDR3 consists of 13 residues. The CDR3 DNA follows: TGCAGCGTTGAGAGACGGGTGTACAATGAGCAGTTCTTC. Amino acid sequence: CSVERRVYNEQFF.

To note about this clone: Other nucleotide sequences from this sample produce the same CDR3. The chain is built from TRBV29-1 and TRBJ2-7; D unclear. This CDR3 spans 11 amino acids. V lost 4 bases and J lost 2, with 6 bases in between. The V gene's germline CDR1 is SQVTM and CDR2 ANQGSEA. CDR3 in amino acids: CSVVRAYEQYF. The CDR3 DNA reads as TGCAGCGTTGTCAGAGCCTACGAGCAGTACTTC.

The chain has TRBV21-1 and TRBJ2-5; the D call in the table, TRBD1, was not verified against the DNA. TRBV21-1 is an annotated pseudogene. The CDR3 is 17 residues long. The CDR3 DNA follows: TGTGCCAGCAGCGGCCAACCAATACAGGGGTACCAAGAGACCCAGTACTTC. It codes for CASSGQPIQGYQETQYF.

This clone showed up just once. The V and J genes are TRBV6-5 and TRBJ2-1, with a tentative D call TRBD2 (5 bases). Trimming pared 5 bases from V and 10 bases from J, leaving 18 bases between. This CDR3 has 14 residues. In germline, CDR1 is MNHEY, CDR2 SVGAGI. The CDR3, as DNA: TGTGCCAGCAGTCCGAGGGTCCTCGCAAGAGAGCAGTTCTTC. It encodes CASSPRVLAREQFF.

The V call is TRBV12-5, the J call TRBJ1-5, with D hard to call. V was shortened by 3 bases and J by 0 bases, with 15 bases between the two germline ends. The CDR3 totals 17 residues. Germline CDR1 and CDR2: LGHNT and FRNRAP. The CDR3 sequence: CASGFAEGHYSNQPQHF. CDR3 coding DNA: TGTGCTAGTGGTTTTGCCGAAGGTCATTATAGCAATCAGCCCCAGCATTTT.

CDR3 nucleotides: TGCAGCGTCCGCGGGGCTAGCGGGAGGGCTGCAGATACGCAGTATTTT. Its translation is CSVRGASGRAADTQYF. This rearrangement joins TRBV29-1 to TRBJ2-3; 12 bases line up with TRBD2. This CDR3 has 16 residues. Per the germline V gene, CDR1 is SQVTM and CDR2 is ANQGSEA. Trimming removed 6 bases from V and 4 bases from J; junction bases left unmatched: 11.

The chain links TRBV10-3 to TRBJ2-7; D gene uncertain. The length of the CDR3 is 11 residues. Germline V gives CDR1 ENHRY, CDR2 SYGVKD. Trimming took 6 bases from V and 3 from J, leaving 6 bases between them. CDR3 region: CAISRDYEQYF. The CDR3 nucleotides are TGTGCCATCAGCCGAGACTACGAGCAGTACTTC.

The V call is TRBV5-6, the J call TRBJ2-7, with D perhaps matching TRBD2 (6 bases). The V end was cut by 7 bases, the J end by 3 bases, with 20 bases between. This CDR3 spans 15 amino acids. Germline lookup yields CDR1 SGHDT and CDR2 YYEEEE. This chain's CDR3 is CASQRPTRYGYEQYF. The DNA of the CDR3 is TGTGCCAGCCAACGCCCGACTAGGTATGGCTACGAGCAGTACTTC.

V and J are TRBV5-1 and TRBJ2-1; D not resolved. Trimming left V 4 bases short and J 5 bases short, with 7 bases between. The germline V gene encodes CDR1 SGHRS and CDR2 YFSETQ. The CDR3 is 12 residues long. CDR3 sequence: CASSPYNNEQFF. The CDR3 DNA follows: TGCGCCAGCAGCCCTTACAACAATGAGCAGTTCTTC.

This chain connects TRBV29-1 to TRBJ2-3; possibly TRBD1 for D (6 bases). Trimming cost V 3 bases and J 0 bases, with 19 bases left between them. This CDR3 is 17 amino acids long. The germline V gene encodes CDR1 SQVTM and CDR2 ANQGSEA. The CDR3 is CSVDAFPRDTSTDTQYF. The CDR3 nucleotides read TGCAGCGTTGATGCTTTCCCCCGGGACACTAGCACAGATACGCAGTATTTT.

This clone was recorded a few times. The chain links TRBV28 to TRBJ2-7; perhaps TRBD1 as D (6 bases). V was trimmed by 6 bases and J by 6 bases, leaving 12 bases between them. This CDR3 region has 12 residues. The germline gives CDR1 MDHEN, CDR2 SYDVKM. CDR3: CASSLQGLEQYF. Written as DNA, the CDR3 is TGTGCCAGCAGCCTACAGGGTCTCGAGCAGTACTTC.

CDR3 sequence: CASSVRQVTSGANVLTF. CDR3 DNA sequence: TGTGCCAGCAGTGTCCGACAGGTCACCTCTGGGGCCAACGTCCTGACTTTC. V gene TRBV6-1 combines with J gene TRBJ2-6, with D maybe TRBD1 (6 bases). The V end was cut by 4 bases, the J end by 0 bases, with 13 bases between. The CDR3 covers 17 residues. Germline V gives CDR1 MNHNS, CDR2 SASEGT.

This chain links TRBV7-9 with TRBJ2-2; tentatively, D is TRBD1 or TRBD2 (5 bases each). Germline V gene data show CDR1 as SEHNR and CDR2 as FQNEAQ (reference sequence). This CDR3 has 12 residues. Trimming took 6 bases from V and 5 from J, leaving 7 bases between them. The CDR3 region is CASRRGTGELFF. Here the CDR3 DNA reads TGTGCCAGCAGGAGGGGAACCGGGGAGCTGTTTTTT.

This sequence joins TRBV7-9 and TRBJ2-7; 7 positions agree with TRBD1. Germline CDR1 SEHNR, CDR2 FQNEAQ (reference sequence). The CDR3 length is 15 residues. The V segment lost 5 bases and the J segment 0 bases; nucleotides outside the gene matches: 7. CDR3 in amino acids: CASSPGQAISYEQYF. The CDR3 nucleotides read TGTGCCAGCAGCCCAGGACAGGCAATCTCCTACGAGCAGTACTTC.

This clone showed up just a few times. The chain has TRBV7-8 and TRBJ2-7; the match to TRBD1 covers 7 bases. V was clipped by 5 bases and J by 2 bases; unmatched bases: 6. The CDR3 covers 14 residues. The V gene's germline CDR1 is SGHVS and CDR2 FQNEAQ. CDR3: CASSRRQGTYEQYF. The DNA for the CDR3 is TGTGCCAGCAGCCGGAGACAGGGAACCTACGAGCAGTACTTC.

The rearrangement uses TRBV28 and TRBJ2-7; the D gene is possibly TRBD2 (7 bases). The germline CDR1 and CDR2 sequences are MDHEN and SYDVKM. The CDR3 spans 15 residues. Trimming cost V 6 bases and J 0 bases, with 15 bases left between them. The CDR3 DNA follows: TGTGCCAGCAGGGGGGCGGGAGATAGCTCCTACGAGCAGTACTTC. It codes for CASRGAGDSSYEQYF. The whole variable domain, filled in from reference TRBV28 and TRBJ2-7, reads DVKVTQSSRYLVKRTGEKVFLECVQDMDHENMFWYRQDPGLGLRLIYFSYDVKMKEKGDIPEGYSVSREKKERFSLILESASTNQTSMYLCASRGAGDSSYEQYFGPGTRLTVT.

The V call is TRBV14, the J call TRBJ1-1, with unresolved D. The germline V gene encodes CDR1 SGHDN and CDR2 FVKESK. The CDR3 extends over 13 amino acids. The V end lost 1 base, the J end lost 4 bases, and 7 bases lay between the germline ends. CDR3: CASSQGMGTEAFF. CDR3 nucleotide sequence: TGTGCCAGCAGCCAAGGGATGGGCACTGAAGCTTTCTTT.